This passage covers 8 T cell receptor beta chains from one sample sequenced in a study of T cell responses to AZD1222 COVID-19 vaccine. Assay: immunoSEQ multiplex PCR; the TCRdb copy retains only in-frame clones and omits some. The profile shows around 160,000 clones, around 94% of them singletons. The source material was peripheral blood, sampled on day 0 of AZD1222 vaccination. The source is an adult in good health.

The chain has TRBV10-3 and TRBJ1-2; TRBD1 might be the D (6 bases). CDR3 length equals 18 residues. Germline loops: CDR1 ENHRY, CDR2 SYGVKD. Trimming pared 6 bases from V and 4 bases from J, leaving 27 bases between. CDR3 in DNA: TGTGCCATCAGGGAAGGGGGAAGGCCCCCAACTCCAGCCTATGGCTACACCTTC. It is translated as CAIREGGRPPTPAYGYTF.

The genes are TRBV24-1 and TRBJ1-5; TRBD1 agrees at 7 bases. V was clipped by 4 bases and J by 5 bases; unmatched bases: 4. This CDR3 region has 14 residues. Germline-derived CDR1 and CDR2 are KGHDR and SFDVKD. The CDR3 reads CATSDSTGHQPQHF. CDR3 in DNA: TGTGCCACCAGTGACTCGACAGGGCATCAGCCCCAGCATTTT.

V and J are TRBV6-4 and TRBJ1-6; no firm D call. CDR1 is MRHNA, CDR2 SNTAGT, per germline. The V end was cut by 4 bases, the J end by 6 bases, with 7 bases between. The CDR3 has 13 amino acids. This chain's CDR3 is CASSGTLNSPLHF. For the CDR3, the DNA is TGTGCCAGCAGTGGTACCCTTAATTCACCCCTCCACTTT.

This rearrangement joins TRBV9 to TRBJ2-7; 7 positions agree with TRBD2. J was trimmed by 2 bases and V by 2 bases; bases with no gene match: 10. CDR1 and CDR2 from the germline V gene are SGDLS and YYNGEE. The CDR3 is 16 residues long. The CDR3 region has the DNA TGTGCCAGCAGCGTTACTCCCGGGACTACAACCTACGAGCAGTACTTC. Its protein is CASSVTPGTTTYEQYF.

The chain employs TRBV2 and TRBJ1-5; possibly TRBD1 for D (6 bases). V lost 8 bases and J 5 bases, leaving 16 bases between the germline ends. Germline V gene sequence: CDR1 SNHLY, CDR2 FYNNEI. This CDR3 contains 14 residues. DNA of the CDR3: TGTGCCAGCGAGGGGGGCAAGGGAGATCAGCCCCAGCATTTT. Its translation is CASEGGKGDQPQHF.

CDR3 in amino acids: CSAPGGAFF. CDR3 bases: TGCAGTGCCCCAGGGGGAGCTTTCTTT. This chain joins TRBV20-1 and TRBJ1-1; TRBD1 agrees at 7 bases. Germline loops: CDR1 DFQATT, CDR2 SNEGSKA (reference sequence). V gave up 6 bases and J gave up 10 bases; unmatched junction bases: 2. There are 9 residues in the CDR3.

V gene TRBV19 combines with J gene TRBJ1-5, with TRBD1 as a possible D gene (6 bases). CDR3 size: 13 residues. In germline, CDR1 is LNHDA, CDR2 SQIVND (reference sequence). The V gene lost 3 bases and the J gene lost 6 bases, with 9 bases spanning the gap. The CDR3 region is CASSIIQGQPQHF. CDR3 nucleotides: TGTGCCAGTAGTATCATACAGGGTCAGCCCCAGCATTTT.

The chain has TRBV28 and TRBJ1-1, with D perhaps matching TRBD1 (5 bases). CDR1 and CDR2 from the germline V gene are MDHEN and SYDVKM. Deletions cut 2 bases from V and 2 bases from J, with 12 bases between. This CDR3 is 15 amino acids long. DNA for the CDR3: TGTGCCAGCAGTTTAGGGGCAGGACCCAACACTGAAGCTTTCTTT. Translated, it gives CASSLGAGPNTEAFF. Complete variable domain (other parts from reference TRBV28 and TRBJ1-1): DVKVTQSSRYLVKRTGEKVFLECVQDMDHENMFWYRQDPGLGLRLIYFSYDVKMKEKGDIPEGYSVSREKKERFSLILESASTNQTSMYLCASSLGAGPNTEAFFGQGTRLTVV.